This T cell receptor beta chain was recorded in a study of blood T cell repertoires in COVID-19. Study at large: The United States, Italy and Spain provided the acute and convalescent COVID-19 samples. Sources were T cells, B-cell-depleted T cells, or PBMCs; the material itself was cDNA or gDNA.

Ages ranged from about 18 to 100 years, with residence in about two dozen US areas. Study processing details: For nucleated cells, counts were estimated from reference gene primer amplification. Clones were read by immunoSEQ multiplex PCR, and TCRdb kept only the in-frame ones, dropping some. V, J and clone size are those of that table, while D and trimming were read from the DNA. The sample shows 310,000 or so clones, over 80% of them seen only once. Source material: PBMCs or T cells enriched from blood (not recorded which). The source is a woman under 30 who had recovered from COVID-19.

The chain's CDR3 is CASSSTPAGLYGYTF. The CDR3 DNA sequence: TGTGCCAGCAGCTCAACCCCGGCGGGGCTCTATGGCTACACCTTC. The chain uses TRBV7-9 and TRBJ1-2; D might be TRBD1 (5 bases). This CDR3 is 15 amino acids long. Germline V gene lookup returns CDR1 SEHNR and CDR2 FQNEAQ (reference sequence). V lost 4 bases and J 4 bases, leaving 16 bases between the germline ends.